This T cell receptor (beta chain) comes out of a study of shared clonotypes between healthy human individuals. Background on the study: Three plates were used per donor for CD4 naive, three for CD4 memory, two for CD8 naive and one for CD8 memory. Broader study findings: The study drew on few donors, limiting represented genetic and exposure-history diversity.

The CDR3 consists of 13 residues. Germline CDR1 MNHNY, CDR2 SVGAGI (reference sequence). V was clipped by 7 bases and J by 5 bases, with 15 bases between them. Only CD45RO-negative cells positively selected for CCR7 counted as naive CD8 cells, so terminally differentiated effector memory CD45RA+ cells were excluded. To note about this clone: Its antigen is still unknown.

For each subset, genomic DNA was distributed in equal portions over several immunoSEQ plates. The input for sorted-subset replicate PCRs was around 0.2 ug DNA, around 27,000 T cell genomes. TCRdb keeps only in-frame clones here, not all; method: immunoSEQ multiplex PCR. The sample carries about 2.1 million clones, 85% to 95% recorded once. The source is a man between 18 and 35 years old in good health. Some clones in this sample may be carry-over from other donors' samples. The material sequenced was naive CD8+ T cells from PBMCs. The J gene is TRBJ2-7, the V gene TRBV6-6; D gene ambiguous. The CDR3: CASKRLLSDEQYF. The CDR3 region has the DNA TGTGCCAGCAAGAGGCTCCTCTCTGACGAGCAGTACTTC.